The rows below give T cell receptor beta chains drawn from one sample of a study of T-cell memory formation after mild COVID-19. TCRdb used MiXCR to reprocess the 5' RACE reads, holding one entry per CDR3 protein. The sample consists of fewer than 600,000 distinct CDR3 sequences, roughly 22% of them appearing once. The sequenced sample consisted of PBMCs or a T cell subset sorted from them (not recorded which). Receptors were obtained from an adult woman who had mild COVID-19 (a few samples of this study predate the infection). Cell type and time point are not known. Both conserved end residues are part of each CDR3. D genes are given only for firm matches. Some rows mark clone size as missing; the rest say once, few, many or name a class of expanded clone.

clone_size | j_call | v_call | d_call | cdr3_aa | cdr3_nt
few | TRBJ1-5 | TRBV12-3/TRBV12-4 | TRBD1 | CASSKGQGRTRNQPQHF | TGTGCCAGCAGCAAAGGACAGGGGAGAACCCGCAATCAGCCCCAGCATTTT
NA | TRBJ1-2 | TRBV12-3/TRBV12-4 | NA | CASSLGFKQGGIGYTF | TGTGCCAGCAGTTTAGGCTTTAAGCAGGGAGGTATTGGCTACACCTTC
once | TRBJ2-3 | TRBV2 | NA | CASSEGQEGDTQYF | TGTGCCAGCAGTGAAGGCCAGGAAGGGGATACGCAGTATTTT
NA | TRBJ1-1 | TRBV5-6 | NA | CASSLTGVVNTEAFF | TGTGCCAGCAGCTTGACCGGTGTGGTAAACACTGAAGCTTTCTTT
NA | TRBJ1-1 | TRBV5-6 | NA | CASSLEGGGNTEAFF | TGTGCCAGCAGCTTGGAGGGGGGAGGGAACACTGAAGCTTTCTTT
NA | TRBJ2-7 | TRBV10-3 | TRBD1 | CAIRGTGGKYF | TGTGCCATCAGGGGGACAGGGGGAAAGTACTTC
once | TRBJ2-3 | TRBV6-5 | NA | CASSYSGDRDTGTQYF | TGTGCCAGCAGTTACTCGGGTGACCGCGACACGGGTACGCAGTATTTT
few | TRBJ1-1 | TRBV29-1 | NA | CSVAVNTEAFF | TGCAGCGTTGCGGTGAACACTGAAGCTTTCTTT
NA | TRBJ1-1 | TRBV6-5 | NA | CASRGLGTEAFF | TGTGCCAGCAGGGGGCTCGGGACTGAAGCTTTCTTT
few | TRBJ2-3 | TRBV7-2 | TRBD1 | CASSLPGQGTDTQYF | TGTGCCAGCAGCTTACCGGGACAGGGCACAGATACGCAGTATTTT
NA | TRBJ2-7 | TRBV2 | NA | CASSPQPAAQLSYEQYF | TGTGCCAGCAGTCCTCAGCCGGCAGCCCAGCTCTCCTACGAGCAGTACTTC
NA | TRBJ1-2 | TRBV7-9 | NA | CASSLEEGGNYGYTF | TGTGCCAGCAGCTTAGAAGAGGGGGGAAACTATGGCTACACCTTC
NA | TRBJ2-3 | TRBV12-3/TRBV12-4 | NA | CASTHLGRGTDTQYF | TGTGCCAGCACGCACCTCGGACGTGGCACAGATACGCAGTATTTT
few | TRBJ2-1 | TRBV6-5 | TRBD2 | CASSRGSTYNEQFF | TGTGCCAGCAGTCGCGGGAGTACATACAATGAGCAGTTCTTC
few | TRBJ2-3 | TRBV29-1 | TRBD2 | CSVGWEGLGMTDTQYF | TGCAGCGTTGGATGGGAGGGCCTTGGGATGACAGATACGCAGTATTTT
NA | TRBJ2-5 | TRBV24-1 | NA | CATSDQRQETQYF | TGTGCCACCAGTGACCAACGTCAAGAGACCCAGTACTTC
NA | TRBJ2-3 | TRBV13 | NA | CASLRWQGVPDTQYF | TGTGCCAGCTTAAGGTGGCAGGGAGTTCCAGATACGCAGTATTTT
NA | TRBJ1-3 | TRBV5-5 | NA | CASSFLGVGVSSGNTIYF | TGTGCCAGCAGCTTCCTCGGGGTAGGGGTCTCCTCTGGAAACACCATATATTTT
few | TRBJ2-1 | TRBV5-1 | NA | CASNERALDNEQFF | TGCGCCAGCAATGAGCGCGCCCTAGACAATGAGCAGTTCTTC
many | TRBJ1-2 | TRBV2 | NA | CASRRGETYGYTF | TGTGCCAGCAGGAGGGGAGAGACCTATGGCTACACCTTC
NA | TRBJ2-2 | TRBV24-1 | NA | CATSDRREGAGELFF | TGTGCCACCAGTGATCGAAGGGAAGGTGCCGGGGAGCTGTTTTTT
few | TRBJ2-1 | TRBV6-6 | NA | CAGGWNEQFF | TGTGCGGGGGGCTGGAATGAGCAGTTCTTC
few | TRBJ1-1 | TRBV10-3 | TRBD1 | CAISRTGGTEAFF | TGTGCCATCAGTCGAACAGGGGGAACTGAAGCTTTCTTT
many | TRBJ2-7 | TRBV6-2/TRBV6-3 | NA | CASSLRDGSYEQYF | TGTGCCAGCAGCCTCCGGGACGGGTCCTACGAGCAGTACTTC
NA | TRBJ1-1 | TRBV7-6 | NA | CASSSPGVNTEAFF | TGTGCCAGCAGCTCCCCGGGGGTGAACACTGAAGCTTTCTTT
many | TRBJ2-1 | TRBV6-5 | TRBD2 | CASSPKRGSYNEQFF | TGTGCCAGCAGTCCCAAGCGGGGGAGCTACAATGAGCAGTTCTTC
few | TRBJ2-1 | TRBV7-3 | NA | CASSPGSGSSYNEQFF | TGTGCCAGCAGCCCTGGGAGCGGTAGCTCCTACAATGAGCAGTTCTTC
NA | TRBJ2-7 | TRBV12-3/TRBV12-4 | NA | CASSLRAGVSYEQYF | TGTGCCAGCAGTTTAAGGGCCGGGGTCTCCTACGAGCAGTACTTC
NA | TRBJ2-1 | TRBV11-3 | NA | CASSLEWGDKSEQFF | TGTGCCAGCAGCTTAGAATGGGGAGACAAAAGTGAGCAGTTCTTC
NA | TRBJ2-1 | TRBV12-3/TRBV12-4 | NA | CASSIHGNEQFF | TGTGCCAGCAGTATCCACGGGAATGAGCAGTTCTTC
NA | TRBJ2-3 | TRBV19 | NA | CASRLAGQSTDTQYF | TGTGCCAGTAGGTTGGCGGGACAAAGCACAGATACGCAGTATTTT
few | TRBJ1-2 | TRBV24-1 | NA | CATSDRGVLGYGYTF | TGTGCCACCAGTGATAGGGGCGTTCTCGGCTATGGCTACACCTTC
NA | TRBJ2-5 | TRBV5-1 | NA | CASRFGGKVETQYF | TGCGCCAGCAGATTTGGGGGGAAGGTCGAGACCCAGTACTTC
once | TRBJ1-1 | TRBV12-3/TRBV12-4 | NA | CASSFYPAEAFF | TGTGCCAGCAGTTTTTATCCCGCTGAAGCTTTCTTT
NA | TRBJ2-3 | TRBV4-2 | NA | CASSQDPSTDTQYF | TGTGCCAGCAGCCAAGATCCAAGCACAGATACGCAGTATTTT
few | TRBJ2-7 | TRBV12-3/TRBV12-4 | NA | CASSLRTSRVEQYF | TGTGCCAGCAGTCTCAGAACATCACGAGTCGAGCAGTACTTC
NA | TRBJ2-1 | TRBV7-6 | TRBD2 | CASSLQRGANEQFF | TGTGCCAGCAGCTTACAGCGGGGGGCCAATGAGCAGTTCTTC
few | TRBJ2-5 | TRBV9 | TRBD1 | CASSLGTGGGEETQYF | TGTGCCAGCAGCCTAGGGACAGGTGGGGGCGAAGAGACCCAGTACTTC
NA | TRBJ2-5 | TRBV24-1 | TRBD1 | CAIQGGQTETQYF | TGTGCCATTCAAGGGGGCCAAACAGAGACCCAGTACTTC
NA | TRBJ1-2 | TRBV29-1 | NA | CSVEGEPGGGYTF | TGCAGCGTTGAAGGGGAGCCCGGGGGAGGCTACACCTTC
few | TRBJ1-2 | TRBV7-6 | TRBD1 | CASSLAQGDSGGYTF | TGTGCCAGCAGCTTAGCCCAGGGGGACTCGGGCGGCTACACCTTC
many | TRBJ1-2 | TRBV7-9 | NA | CASSSGRGYGYTF | TGTGCCAGCAGCTCCGGTAGAGGCTATGGCTACACCTTC
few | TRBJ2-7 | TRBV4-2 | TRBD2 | CASSQGPSGGASEQYF | TGTGCCAGCAGCCAAGGTCCTAGCGGGGGGGCAAGCGAGCAGTACTTC
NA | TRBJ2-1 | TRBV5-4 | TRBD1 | CASSSERTGDNNEQFF | TGTGCCAGCAGCTCCGAAAGGACAGGGGACAACAATGAGCAGTTCTTC
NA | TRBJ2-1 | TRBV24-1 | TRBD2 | CATSDAGGPNNEQFF | TGTGCCACCAGTGATGCGGGAGGGCCCAACAATGAGCAGTTCTTC
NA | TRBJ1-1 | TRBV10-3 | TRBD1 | CAISDFRDREAFF | TGTGCCATCAGTGATTTCCGGGACAGGGAAGCTTTCTTT
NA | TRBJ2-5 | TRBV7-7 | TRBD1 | CASSRGQGSGETQYF | TGTGCCAGCAGCCGGGGACAGGGTTCCGGAGAGACCCAGTACTTC
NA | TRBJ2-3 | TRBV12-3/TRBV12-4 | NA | CASTEGQRTDTQYF | TGTGCCAGCACCGAGGGGCAGCGCACAGATACGCAGTATTTT
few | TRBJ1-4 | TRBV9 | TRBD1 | CASSLRDSYNEKLFF | TGTGCCAGCAGCCTGAGGGACAGCTATAATGAAAAACTGTTTTTT
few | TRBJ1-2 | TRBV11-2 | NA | CASSRSGYGYTF | TGTGCCAGCAGCCGGTCCGGCTATGGCTACACCTTC
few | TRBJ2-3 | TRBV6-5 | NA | CASSYSQLASVITDTQYF | TGTGCCAGCAGTTACTCCCAGCTCGCCTCAGTCATAACAGATACGCAGTATTTT
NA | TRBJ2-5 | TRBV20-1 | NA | CSASSGPEETQYF | TGCAGTGCTAGTTCCGGTCCAGAAGAGACCCAGTACTTC
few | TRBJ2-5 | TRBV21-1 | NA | CASSRPETQYF | TGTGCCAGCAGCAGACCGGAGACCCAGTACTTC
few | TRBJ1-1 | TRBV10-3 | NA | CAISLTGENTEAFF | TGTGCCATCAGTCTCACCGGGGAGAACACTGAAGCTTTCTTT
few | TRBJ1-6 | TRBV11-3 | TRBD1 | CASSMQPPGQGYSPLHF | TGTGCCAGCAGCATGCAACCGCCGGGACAGGGGTATTCACCCCTCCACTTT
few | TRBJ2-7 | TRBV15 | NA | CATSRDYPGGNSYEQYF | TGTGCCACCAGCAGAGACTATCCCGGGGGCAACTCCTACGAGCAGTACTTC
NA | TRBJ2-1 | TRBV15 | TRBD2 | CATGAGAYNEQFF | TGTGCCACCGGGGCGGGAGCCTACAATGAGCAGTTCTTC